The 21 T cell receptor beta chains below were found in one sample sequenced in a study of identical twins (dated by TCRdb to 2016 to 2018). To prepare the library, 5' RACE was applied. The instrument given in TCRdb is Illumina HiSeq 2000. The raw public reads went through TCRdb reprocessing: fastp at Q25, MiXCR clone calling, in-frame beta chains kept. Rows are combined by CDR3 protein, so each entry shows the most common genes and DNA. For this sample there are hundreds of thousands of distinct CDR3 sequences; under 9% appear just once. The ten largest clones capture approximately 0.96% of the sample. Separately, the same data were catalogued under a study of yellow fever vaccine responses in identical twins.

The sample taken for sequencing was PBMCs. The source of these receptors is a young woman in good health.

This chain connects TRBV6-1 to TRBJ1-1; D unclear. Trimming took 8 bases from V and 9 from J, leaving 22 bases between them. The germline V gene has CDR1 MNHNS and CDR2 SASEGT. The CDR3 consists of 14 residues. The CDR3 spells CASFRPFRDSKAFF. Here the CDR3 DNA reads TGTGCCAGCTTCCGCCCTTTTAGGGATTCAAAAGCTTTCTTT.

This clonotype was found many times. In nucleotides, the CDR3 is TGTGCCAGCAGCTCATCTCTCTCGGGCAGCCAGCATTTT. This gives the protein CASSSSLSGSQHF. The chain couples TRBV7-9 to TRBJ1-5; no firm D call. The CDR3 is made up of 13 amino acids. The germline CDR1 and CDR2 sequences are SEHNR and FQNEAQ (reference sequence). Trimming left V 4 bases short and J 12 bases short, with 16 bases between.

The CDR3 region is CASSLDPGEGTDTQYF. CDR3 sequence (DNA): TGTGCCAGCAGCTTAGACCCCGGGGAAGGCACAGATACGCAGTATTTT. The chain couples TRBV7-9 to TRBJ2-3, with D tentatively TRBD2 (5 bases). Trimming took off 1 base at V and 1 base at J, with 12 bases between the two ends. This CDR3 contains 16 residues. CDR1 is SEHNR and CDR2 is FQNEAQ in the germline V gene (reference sequence).

This clonotype was picked up many times. The J gene is TRBJ1-1, the V gene TRBV6-1; no firm D call. Trimming removed 6 bases from V and 5 bases from J, with 16 bases in between. CDR3 length: 14 residues. Germline CDR1 is MNHNS and CDR2 is SASEGT. CDR3 residues: CASRGKALLTEAFF. Here the CDR3 DNA reads TGTGCCAGCAGGGGGAAGGCGTTGCTAACTGAAGCTTTCTTT.

J is TRBJ2-7 and V is TRBV20-1, with 9 bases matching TRBD1. The trim removed 0 bases at V and 6 bases at J, leaving 12 bases unmatched. The germline V gene has CDR1 DFQATT and CDR2 SNEGSKA (reference sequence). The CDR3 covers 16 residues. The DNA of the CDR3 is TGCAGTGCTAGAGACCCGCTGGGGGACAGGGTACGCGAGCAGTACTTC. It encodes CSARDPLGDRVREQYF.

A remark on this clonotype: One junction end does not reproduce the germline sequence, and a read error may be involved. J is TRBJ2-7 and V is TRBV20-1, with 9 bases fitting TRBD2. The CDR3 runs 21 residues. Germline CDR1 is DFQATT and CDR2 is SNEGSKA (reference sequence). In DNA form, the CDR3 reads TGCTGTGCTAGGGATGTGTCCGGAAGACTAGCGGAGGAAAGGAGCTCCTACGAGCAGTACTTC. Amino acid sequence: CCARDVSGRLAEERSSYEQYF.

This chain links TRBV5-6 with TRBJ2-3; D is possibly TRBD1 or TRBD2 (5 bases each). The CDR3 has 17 amino acids. Trimming took off 1 base at V and 5 bases at J, with 20 bases between the two ends. CDR1 and CDR2 (germline): SGHDT, YYEEEE. CDR3 loop: CASSLRVAGTWGDTQYF. The CDR3 nucleotides read TGTGCCAGCAGCTTGAGGGTGGCTGGGACCTGGGGAGATACGCAGTATTTT.

CDR3 nucleotide sequence: TGTGCCACCAGGGACAGTAAGTCCAACGAGCAGTACTTC. Translating gives CATRDSKSNEQYF. The chain joins TRBV24-1 to TRBJ2-7; the D gene is possibly TRBD1 (6 bases). Trimming left V 7 bases short and J 5 bases short, with 14 bases between. The CDR3 covers 13 residues. Per germline, CDR1 KGHDR and CDR2 SFDVKD.

The chain is built from TRBV20-1 and TRBJ1-4, with D hard to call. Germline lookup yields CDR1 DFQATT and CDR2 SNEGSKA (reference sequence). V lost 0 bases to trimming and J lost 4 bases, with 9 bases between them. The length of the CDR3 is 14 residues. The DNA for the CDR3 is TGCAGTGCTAGAGATCAGCAGATTAATGAAAAACTGTTTTTT. Translation gives CSARDQQINEKLFF.

This clonotype was detected many times. The chain is built from TRBV5-1 and TRBJ2-7; 11 nucleotides match TRBD2. This CDR3 has 15 amino acids. Per the germline V gene, CDR1 is SGHRS and CDR2 is YFSETQ. The V gene end was trimmed by 4 bases and the J gene end by 4 bases; junction bases not matched to a gene: 7. DNA of the CDR3: TGCGCCAGCAGCCTAGAGGGACTAGCGGTTTACGAGCAGTACTTC. This translates into CASSLEGLAVYEQYF.

The chain carries TRBV18 and TRBJ2-7; no clear D. The CDR3 extends over 13 amino acids. CDR1 and CDR2 (germline): KGHSH, LQKENI. Trimming took off 2 bases at V and 6 bases at J, with 11 bases between the two ends. CDR3 coding DNA: TGTGCCAGCTCACCAGGGTCGCGAGCCGAGCAGTACTTC. It encodes CASSPGSRAEQYF.

The J gene is TRBJ2-5, the V gene TRBV18; D is possibly TRBD2 (6 bases). The CDR3 has 15 amino acids. CDR1 is KGHSH and CDR2 is LQKENI in the germline V gene. With 3 bases removed from V and 2 bases from J, the gap between germline ends came to 13 bases. The CDR3 bases are TGTGCCAGCTCACCTGTGACTAGGAGACAAGAGACCCAGTACTTC. Its translation: CASSPVTRRQETQYF.

J is TRBJ2-7 and V is TRBV6-1; 7 bases line up with TRBD1. V dropped 6 bases and J dropped 3; count of bases not matched to a gene: 11. Germline CDR1 and CDR2: MNHNS and SASEGT. This CDR3 comprises 15 residues. CDR3 coding DNA: TGTGCCAGCAGGCAACCCGGGACAGATATCTACGAGCAGTACTTC. This gives the protein CASRQPGTDIYEQYF.

This clonotype was seen only a few times. The genes are TRBV27 and TRBJ2-2, with 9 bases identical to TRBD1. In germline, CDR1 is MNHEY, CDR2 SMNVEV (reference sequence). This CDR3 spans 15 amino acids. After removal of 5 bases from V and 6 bases from J, the junction contained 7 bases not matched to a gene. The CDR3 sequence: CASSRGTGSSGELFF. The DNA for the CDR3 is TGTGCCAGCAGTCGAGGGACAGGGTCATCCGGGGAGCTGTTTTTT.

V and J are TRBV24-1 and TRBJ2-1, with TRBD2 matching over 8 bases. V shed 3 bases, J shed 7 bases, and the junction held 13 bases outside the gene matches. The germline V gene encodes CDR1 KGHDR and CDR2 SFDVKD. The CDR3 totals 17 residues. The CDR3 reads CATSDPSGRGSENEQFF. For the CDR3, the DNA is TGTGCCACCAGTGATCCGAGCGGGAGAGGGTCGGAGAATGAGCAGTTCTTC.

This clonotype has a handful of counts. The chain recombines TRBV6-5 with TRBJ2-3, with TRBD1 matching over 9 bases. This CDR3 region has 16 residues. V lost 4 bases, J lost 2 bases, and 7 bases stayed unmatched. Per the germline V gene, CDR1 is MNHEY and CDR2 is SVGAGI. CDR3: CASSSTGTGSTDTQYF. In nucleotides, the CDR3 is TGTGCCAGCAGTTCAACCGGGACAGGGTCCACAGATACGCAGTATTTT.

This chain uses TRBV4-1 with TRBJ1-4; 9 bases map to TRBD1. V shed 3 bases, J shed 4 bases, and the junction held 9 bases outside the gene matches. From germline, CDR1 is MGHRA and CDR2 YSYEKL. This CDR3 has 17 residues. As DNA, the CDR3 is TGCGCCAGCAGCCAGCCCTACAGGGGGCTAAATAATGAAAAACTGTTTTTT. Protein product: CASSQPYRGLNNEKLFF.

The sample holds a few counts of this clonotype. The chain has TRBV20-1 and TRBJ2-5; D remains unclear. The CDR3 is 15 amino acids. Trimming pared 1 base from V and 1 base from J, leaving 13 bases between. From germline, CDR1 is DFQATT and CDR2 SNEGSKA (reference sequence). The CDR3 sequence is CSARVVGPFQETQYF. The DNA for the CDR3 is TGCAGTGCTAGAGTTGTAGGACCTTTCCAAGAGACCCAGTACTTC.

This clonotype has just a few counts. V and J are TRBV7-3 and TRBJ2-1, with unresolved D. V was shortened by 3 bases and J by 0 bases, with 9 bases between the two germline ends. CDR1 is SGHTA, CDR2 FQGTGA, per germline. The CDR3 is 15 amino acids. Written as DNA, the CDR3 is TGTGCCAGCAGCTTCACCCAGAGCTCCTACAATGAGCAGTTCTTC. Encoded protein: CASSFTQSSYNEQFF.

This clonotype has a count of ten or more. V gene TRBV7-2 combines with J gene TRBJ1-2; 8 nucleotides align to TRBD1. CDR3 length equals 17 residues. Trimming removed 0 bases from V and 2 bases from J; junction bases left unmatched: 8. Germline lookup yields CDR1 SGHTA and CDR2 FQGNSA. CDR3 sequence: CASSLAFYRGKNYGYTF. CDR3 DNA sequence: TGTGCCAGCAGCTTAGCTTTTTACAGGGGGAAAAACTATGGCTACACCTTC. Supplemented by reference TRBV7-2 and TRBJ1-2, the full variable domain reads GAGVSQSPSNKVTEKGKDVELRCDPISGHTALYWYRQSLGQGLEFLIYFQGNSAPDKSGLPSDRFSAERTGGSVSTLTIQRTQQEDSAVYLCASSLAFYRGKNYGYTFGSGTRLTVV.

The CDR3 coding sequence is TGTGCCAGCAGTCTCGCCGGGACAGAGAACACCGGGGAGCTGTTTTTT. Its protein product is CASSLAGTENTGELFF. The chain links TRBV4-2 to TRBJ2-2; TRBD1 matches at 7 bases. The J segment lost 1 base and the V segment lost 6 bases, leaving 8 bases of the junction unmatched. Germline V lookup: CDR1 LGHNA, CDR2 YNFKEQ. There are 16 residues in the CDR3.